This T cell receptor (beta chain) was observed in a study of CD8 T cells in ankylosing spondylitis. Study-level findings and limits: Apparently characteristic of ankylosing spondylitis blood was a TCR beta motif (about 8 highly homologous variants). The study looked at matched synovial fluid samples from ankylosing spondylitis patients. Disease-linked clones were reported to be significantly enriched there. Certain motif variants had earlier appeared in reactive arthritis synovial fluid and blood. Clones linked to the disease showed a CD8+ phenotype. They occurred at relatively low frequencies in peripheral blood.

The CDR3 extends over 15 amino acids. V was clipped by 5 bases and J by 2 bases; unmatched bases: 6. Researchers built TCR beta libraries using quantitative 5'-RACE with molecular barcodes. TCRdb passed the 5' RACE reads through MiXCR, listing each CDR3 protein once. The table records 750,000 to 850,000 distinct CDR3 sequences, approximately 12% of them present only once. Many counts were recorded for this clonotype. Its matching antigen is unknown. The sequenced sample was blood, either unsorted or a sorted T cell fraction (not recorded which). The sequence was collected from a male donor with ankylosing spondylitis. V usage is TRBV12-3 or TRBV12-4 and J usage is TRBJ2-5; 9 bases agree with TRBD1. The CDR3 DNA sequence: TGTGCCAGCAGTCCCGGGACAGGGTGGCAAGAGACCCAGTACTTC. This sequence encodes CASSPGTGWQETQYF.